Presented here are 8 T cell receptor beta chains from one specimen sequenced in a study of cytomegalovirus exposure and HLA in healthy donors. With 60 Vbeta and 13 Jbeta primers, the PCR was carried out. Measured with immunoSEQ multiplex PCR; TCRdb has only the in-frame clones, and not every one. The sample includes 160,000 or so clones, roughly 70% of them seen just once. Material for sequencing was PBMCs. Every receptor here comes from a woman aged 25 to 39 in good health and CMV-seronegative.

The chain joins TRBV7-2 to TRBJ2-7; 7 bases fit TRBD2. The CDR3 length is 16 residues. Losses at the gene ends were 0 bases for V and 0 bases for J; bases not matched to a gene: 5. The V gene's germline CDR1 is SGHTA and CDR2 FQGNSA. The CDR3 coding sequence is TGTGCCAGCAGCTTAGCTGGCGGGAGCCTCTCCTACGAGCAGTACTTC. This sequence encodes CASSLAGGSLSYEQYF.

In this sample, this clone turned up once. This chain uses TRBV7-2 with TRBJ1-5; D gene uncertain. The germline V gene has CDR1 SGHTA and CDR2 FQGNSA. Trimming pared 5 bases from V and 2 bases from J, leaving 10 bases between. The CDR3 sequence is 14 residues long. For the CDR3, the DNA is TGTGCCAGCAGCGATAGACGGGGCAATCAGCCCCAGCATTTT. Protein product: CASSDRRGNQPQHF.

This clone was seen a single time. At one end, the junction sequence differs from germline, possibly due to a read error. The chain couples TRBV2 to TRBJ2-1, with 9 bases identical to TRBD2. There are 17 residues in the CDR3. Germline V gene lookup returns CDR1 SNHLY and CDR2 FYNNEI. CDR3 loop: CASTYPTSGPSFNEQFF. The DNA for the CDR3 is TGTGCCAGCACCTATCCGACTAGCGGCCCCTCCTTCAATGAGCAGTTCTTC.

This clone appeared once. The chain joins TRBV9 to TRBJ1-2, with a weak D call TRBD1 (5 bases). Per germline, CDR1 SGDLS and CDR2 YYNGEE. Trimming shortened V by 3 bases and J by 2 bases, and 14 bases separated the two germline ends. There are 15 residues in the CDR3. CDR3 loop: CASSAHHGGNYGYTF. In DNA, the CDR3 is TGTGCCAGCAGCGCCCACCACGGGGGGAACTATGGCTACACCTTC.

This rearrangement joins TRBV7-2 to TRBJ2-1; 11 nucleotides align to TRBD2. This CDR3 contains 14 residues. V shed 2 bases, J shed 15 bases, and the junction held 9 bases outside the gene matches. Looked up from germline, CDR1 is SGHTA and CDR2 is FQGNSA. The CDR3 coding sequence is TGTGCCAGCAGCTTATATGCTAGCGGGGGGCTGGGGTTCTTC. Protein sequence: CASSLYASGGLGFF.

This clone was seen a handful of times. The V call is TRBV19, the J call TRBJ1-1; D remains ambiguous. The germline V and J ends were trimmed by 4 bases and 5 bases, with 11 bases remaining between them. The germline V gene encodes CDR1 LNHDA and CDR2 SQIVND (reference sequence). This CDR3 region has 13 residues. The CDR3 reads CASSTGLWTEAFF. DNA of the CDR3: TGTGCCAGTAGTACCGGACTCTGGACTGAAGCTTTCTTT.

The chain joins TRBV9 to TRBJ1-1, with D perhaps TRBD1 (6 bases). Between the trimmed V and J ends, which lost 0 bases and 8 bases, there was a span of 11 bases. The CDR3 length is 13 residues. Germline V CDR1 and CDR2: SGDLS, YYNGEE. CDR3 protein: CASSVDTGTEAFF. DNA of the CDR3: TGTGCCAGCAGCGTAGATACCGGGACAGAAGCTTTCTTT.

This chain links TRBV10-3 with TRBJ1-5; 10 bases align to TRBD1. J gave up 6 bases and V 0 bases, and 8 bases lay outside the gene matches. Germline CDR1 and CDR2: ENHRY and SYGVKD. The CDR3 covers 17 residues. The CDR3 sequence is CAISESAGTGVTQPQHF. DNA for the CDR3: TGTGCCATCAGTGAGTCAGCGGGGACAGGGGTTACTCAGCCCCAGCATTTT.